The 26 T cell receptor beta chains in this list originate from one sample, sequenced in a study of blood T cell repertoires in COVID-19. Sequenced by immunoSEQ multiplex PCR; TCRdb stores in-frame clones only, minus some. Of 120,000 to 150,000 clones listed, around nine tenths were seen once; the top ten hold about 2.5%. What was sequenced was peripheral blood. The receptors were sampled from a human donor in a cohort sampled during active COVID-19.

J is TRBJ2-7 and V is TRBV27, with a possible D match to TRBD1 (5 bases). CDR1 is MNHEY, CDR2 SMNVEV, per germline (reference sequence). The CDR3 runs 14 residues. V lost 2 bases, J lost 1 base, and 9 bases lay in between. The CDR3 reads CASSLGAGSYEQYF. The CDR3 coding sequence is TGTGCCAGCAGTTTAGGGGCAGGGTCCTACGAGCAGTACTTC.

This CDR3 reads CASSRRSNQETQYF. CDR3 sequence (DNA): TGCGCCAGCAGCCGTAGATCCAACCAAGAGACCCAGTACTTC. The chain recombines TRBV5-1 with TRBJ2-5; D call uncertain. CDR1 SGHRS and CDR2 YFSETQ come from the germline V gene. The CDR3 contains 14 residues. Trimming removed 4 bases at V and 0 bases at J, with 10 bases between.

V and J are TRBV19 and TRBJ1-5, with a tentative D call TRBD1 (5 bases). The V gene lost 1 base and the J gene lost 6 bases, with 7 bases spanning the gap. This CDR3 is 13 amino acids long. CDR1 and CDR2 from the germline V gene are LNHDA and SQIVND (reference sequence). DNA of the CDR3: TGTGCCAGTAGTATAGGACAGACTCAGCCCCAGCATTTT. It specifies CASSIGQTQPQHF.

The CDR3 coding sequence is TGTGCCAGTAGTATGGGGAGGACGGCCGGCTACACCTTC. This translates into CASSMGRTAGYTF. This chain uses TRBV19 with TRBJ1-2; D is ambiguous. The CDR3 is 13 amino acids. The germline V and J ends were trimmed by 3 bases and 8 bases, with 13 bases remaining between them. CDR1 and CDR2 (germline): LNHDA, SQIVND (reference sequence).

The rearrangement uses TRBV18 and TRBJ2-1, with 7 bases that match TRBD1. Germline assignment: CDR1 KGHSH and CDR2 LQKENI. The CDR3 is 17 residues long. The V and J ends lost 4 bases and 0 bases, in that order; junction bases with no gene match: 9. For the CDR3, the DNA is TGTGCCAGCTCACACCGGGGACAGCGGAGCTCCTACAATGAGCAGTTCTTC. Protein: CASSHRGQRSSYNEQFF.

The rearrangement joins TRBV28 to TRBJ2-3, with 8 positions matching TRBD1. CDR3 length: 16 amino acids. The V gene end was trimmed by 4 bases and the J gene end by 0 bases; junction bases not matched to a gene: 6. The V gene's germline CDR1 is MDHEN and CDR2 SYDVKM. The CDR3 DNA is TGTGCCAGCAGTTCTCCCGGGACAGGTAGCACAGATACGCAGTATTTT. This gives the protein CASSSPGTGSTDTQYF.

Points on this clone: The sample holds other DNA sequences that translate to the same CDR3. The chain couples TRBV11-2 to TRBJ2-1; 7 bases fit TRBD1. Germline assignment: CDR1 SGHAT and CDR2 FQNNGV. V was clipped by 1 base and J by 2 bases; unmatched bases: 2. This CDR3 region has 15 residues. The CDR3 DNA reads as TGTGCCAGCAGCTTAGGACAGGGCCCCTACAATGAGCAGTTCTTC. Amino acid sequence: CASSLGQGPYNEQFF.

J is TRBJ1-4 and V is TRBV3-1 (or the pseudogene TRBV3-2); 7 bases agree with TRBD1. CDR3 length: 16 residues. CDR1 is LGHDT and CDR2 is YNNKEL in the germline V gene (reference sequence). The V segment lost 4 bases and the J segment 8 bases; nucleotides outside the gene matches: 13. Written as DNA, the CDR3 is TGTGCCAGCAGCCTTCATGGCAGACAGGGCGGGGAAAAACTGTTTTTT. This gives the protein CASSLHGRQGGEKLFF.

This sequence joins TRBV6-5 and TRBJ1-5, with D possibly TRBD1 on 6 matching bases. Germline V gives CDR1 MNHEY, CDR2 SVGAGI. This CDR3 comprises 12 residues. V was shortened by 7 bases and J by 4 bases, with 8 bases between the two germline ends. CDR3 in DNA: TGTGCCAGCAATCAGGGGAATCAGCCCCAGCATTTT. This gives the protein CASNQGNQPQHF.

V usage is TRBV6-2 or TRBV6-3 and J usage is TRBJ2-1; 12 nucleotides line up with TRBD2. This CDR3 region has 15 residues. Trimming took 6 bases from V and 4 from J; bases not matched to a gene: 4. CDR1 and CDR2 (germline): MNHEY, SVGEGT. The chain's CDR3 is CASSRLAGVYNEQFF. The CDR3 DNA reads TGTGCCAGCAGCCGACTAGCGGGGGTGTACAATGAGCAGTTCTTC.

This clone has a single count. The chain employs TRBV7-2 and TRBJ2-3; D possibly corresponds to TRBD1 (6 bases). The CDR3 sequence is 14 residues long. Trimming removed 1 base at V and 4 bases at J, with 9 bases between. Germline V gives CDR1 SGHTA, CDR2 FQGNSA. The CDR3 nucleotides read TGTGCCAGCAGCTTAGGCAGGGGACCAGATACGCAGTATTTT. Its translation: CASSLGRGPDTQYF. The variable domain in full, with the rest retrieved from reference TRBV7-2 and TRBJ2-3, is GAGVSQSPSNKVTEKGKDVELRCDPISGHTALYWYRQSLGQGLEFLIYFQGNSAPDKSGLPSDRFSAERTGGSVSTLTIQRTQQEDSAVYLCASSLGRGPDTQYFGPGTRLTVL.

The rearrangement links TRBV3-1 (or the pseudogene TRBV3-2) to TRBJ2-1; tentative D call: TRBD1 (6 bases). Germline CDR1 LGHDT, CDR2 YNNKEL (reference sequence). The CDR3 is 11 amino acids. Trimming took off 4 bases at V and 13 bases at J, with 11 bases between the two ends. The CDR3 DNA follows: TGTGCCAGCAGCCTCGGGACAAGTCAGTTCTTC. This gives the protein CASSLGTSQFF.

This clone has just a few counts. V is TRBV27 and J is TRBJ1-2; 7 positions match TRBD1. The CDR3 consists of 15 residues. In germline, CDR1 is MNHEY, CDR2 SMNVEV (reference sequence). V gave up 6 bases and J gave up 4 bases; unmatched junction bases: 11. The CDR3 region is CASSPVEEGAYGYTF. For the CDR3, the DNA is TGTGCCAGCAGCCCCGTGGAGGAGGGGGCCTATGGCTACACCTTC.

This clone was seen a single time. V usage is TRBV7-2 and J usage is TRBJ2-5; D unresolved. Germline V CDR1 and CDR2: SGHTA, FQGNSA. V gave up 5 bases and J gave up 4 bases, with 8 bases separating them. This CDR3 comprises 12 residues. The CDR3 DNA reads TGTGCCAGCAGCCCCTCTCGAGAGACCCAGTACTTC. This sequence encodes CASSPSRETQYF.

The rearrangement joins TRBV7-2 to TRBJ1-2; D is perhaps TRBD1 (6 bases). This CDR3 is 13 amino acids long. Germline loops: CDR1 SGHTA, CDR2 FQGNSA. The V end lost 5 bases, the J end lost 2 bases, and 9 bases lay between the germline ends. The CDR3 DNA reads as TGTGCCAGCAGCCGCACAGGGAACTATGGCTACACCTTC. Translated: CASSRTGNYGYTF.

In its sample, this clone was seen a few times. This chain uses TRBV5-1 with TRBJ2-2; TRBD1 is a possible D gene (6 bases). This CDR3 has 14 residues. Per the germline V gene, CDR1 is SGHRS and CDR2 is YFSETQ. The V and J ends lost 4 bases and 6 bases respectively, with 13 bases between them. The CDR3 DNA reads TGCGCCAGCAGCCTACAGGGTAGTTCCGGGGAGCTGTTTTTT. Translation gives CASSLQGSSGELFF. Combining the CDR3 with reference TRBV5-1 and TRBJ2-2 gives the whole variable domain KAGVTQTPRYLIKTRGQQVTLSCSPISGHRSVSWYQQTPGQGLQFLFEYFSETQRNKGNFPGRFSGRQFSNSRSEMNVSTLELGDSALYLCASSLQGSSGELFFGEGSRLTVL.

This clone appeared a single time. This sequence joins TRBV3-1 (or the pseudogene TRBV3-2) and TRBJ2-3, with 14 bases that match TRBD2. From germline, CDR1 is LGHDT and CDR2 YNNKEL (reference sequence). The CDR3 runs to 16 residues. The V and J ends lost 0 bases and 5 bases, in that order; junction bases with no gene match: 1. The CDR3 spells CASSQEGLAGVDTQYF. DNA of the CDR3: TGTGCCAGCAGCCAAGAGGGACTAGCGGGAGTAGATACGCAGTATTTT.

The V and J genes are TRBV30 and TRBJ1-6, with TRBD1 as a possible D gene (6 bases). Trimming pared 1 base from V and 12 bases from J, leaving 22 bases between. This CDR3 is 16 amino acids long. Germline assignment: CDR1 GTSNPN and CDR2 SVGIG (reference sequence). The CDR3 region has the DNA TGTGCCTGGAGTGCTTTGGACAGATCTAGGGTGAAACCCCTCCACTTT. Encoded protein: CAWSALDRSRVKPLHF.

The rearrangement joins TRBV7-9 to TRBJ2-5; 7 bases are shared with TRBD1. The CDR3 runs to 16 residues. After removal of 4 bases from V and 0 bases from J, the junction contained 8 bases not matched to a gene. CDR1 and CDR2 from the germline V gene are SEHNR and FQNEAQ (reference sequence). The CDR3 protein is CASSYDRVKYQETQYF. CDR3 DNA sequence: TGTGCCAGCAGCTACGACAGGGTTAAGTACCAAGAGACCCAGTACTTC.

The chain combines TRBV9 with TRBJ2-5; TRBD2 aligns across 7 bases. The junction had 1 base not matched to a gene; V was cut back by 0 bases and J by 2 bases. The CDR3 consists of 14 residues. Germline V gives CDR1 SGDLS, CDR2 YYNGEE. The DNA for the CDR3 is TGTGCCAGCAGCGTAGCGGGGGGTCAAGAGACCCAGTACTTC. This codes for CASSVAGGQETQYF.

The chain couples TRBV7-3 to TRBJ1-2; D is uncertain. CDR3 length: 13 amino acids. Germline CDR1 is SGHTA and CDR2 is FQGTGA. The ends were cut back, 0 bases at V and 8 bases at J, with 10 bases in the middle. The CDR3 sequence: CASSLTLPAGYTF. CDR3 nucleotide sequence: TGTGCCAGCAGCTTAACGTTGCCTGCGGGCTACACCTTC.

The gene calls are TRBV7-3 and TRBJ1-1, with 9 nucleotides matching TRBD1. Germline lookup yields CDR1 SGHTA and CDR2 FQGTGA. This CDR3 has 13 residues. The junction had 4 bases not matched to a gene; V was cut back by 1 base and J by 10 bases. This CDR3 is CASSLRQGVRAFF. CDR3 bases: TGTGCCAGCAGCTTAAGACAGGGGGTACGAGCTTTCTTT.

This sequence joins TRBV9 and TRBJ2-2; 8 nucleotides agree with TRBD1. This CDR3 is built from 16 residues. Unmatched junction bases numbered 3, after V lost 1 base and J lost 1 base. Per the germline V gene, CDR1 is SGDLS and CDR2 is YYNGEE. As DNA, the CDR3 is TGTGCCAGCAGCGTAAGGGGACAGGTGAACACCGGGGAGCTGTTTTTT. Protein product: CASSVRGQVNTGELFF. Drawing the rest from reference TRBV9 and TRBJ2-2, the complete variable domain is DSGVTQTPKHLITATGQRVTLRCSPRSGDLSVYWYQQSLDQGLQFLIQYYNGEERAKGNILERFSAQQFPDLHSELNLSSLELGDSALYFCASSVRGQVNTGELFFGEGSRLTVL.

This clone was counted once. V gene TRBV4-1 combines with J gene TRBJ1-2; no clear D. Germline lookup yields CDR1 MGHRA and CDR2 YSYEKL. V was clipped by 1 base and J by 6 bases, with 6 bases between them. This CDR3 contains 12 residues. The CDR3 sequence is CASSQGTDGYTF. The CDR3 DNA reads as TGCGCCAGCAGCCAAGGAACAGATGGCTACACCTTC.

This chain joins TRBV28 and TRBJ2-7, with TRBD1 matching 8 bases. Germline values: CDR1 MDHEN, CDR2 SYDVKM. J was trimmed by 2 bases and V by 6 bases; bases with no gene match: 0. The CDR3 length is 12 residues. CDR3 residues: CASRQGAYEQYF. The CDR3 DNA reads as TGTGCCAGCAGACAGGGGGCCTACGAGCAGTACTTC. The variable domain in full, with the rest retrieved from reference TRBV28 and TRBJ2-7, is DVKVTQSSRYLVKRTGEKVFLECVQDMDHENMFWYRQDPGLGLRLIYFSYDVKMKEKGDIPEGYSVSREKKERFSLILESASTNQTSMYLCASRQGAYEQYFGPGTRLTVT.

This clone was counted between two and nine times. The chain recombines TRBV4-3 with TRBJ2-5; no definite D call. The V and J ends lost 0 bases and 3 bases respectively, with 8 bases between them. The CDR3 is 14 amino acids. CDR1 is LGHNA and CDR2 is YSLEER in the germline V gene. In DNA form, the CDR3 reads TGCGCCAGCAGCCAAGATATGAGTAAAGAGACCCAGTACTTC. As protein: CASSQDMSKETQYF.